Detailed here is one T cell receptor beta chain. TCRdb's table, derived via immunoSEQ multiplex PCR, lists solely in-frame clones and lacks some. The table shows approximately 76,000 clones, with around 84% occurring only once. The germline V gene encodes CDR1 SNHLY and CDR2 FYNNEI. The V and J ends lost 4 bases and 0 bases, in that order; junction bases with no gene match: 3. The CDR3 length is 15 residues. This sample is part of a study of control samples from healthy donors and cancer patients. Sample: PBMCs. This clonotype was sampled from a man in his 60s with head and neck cancer. The V gene is TRBV2, the J gene TRBJ1-5, with 7 bases fitting TRBD1. The CDR3 DNA sequence: TGTGCCAGCAGTGGGACAGGAAATAGCAATCAGCCCCAGCATTTT. Its translation: CASSGTGNSNQPQHF. Supplemented by reference TRBV2 and TRBJ1-5, the full variable domain reads EPEVTQTPSHQVTQMGQEVILRCVPISNHLYFYWYRQILGQKVEFLVSFYNNEISEKSEIFDDQFSVERPDGSNFTLKIRSTKLEDSAMYFCASSGTGNSNQPQHFGDGTRLSIL.